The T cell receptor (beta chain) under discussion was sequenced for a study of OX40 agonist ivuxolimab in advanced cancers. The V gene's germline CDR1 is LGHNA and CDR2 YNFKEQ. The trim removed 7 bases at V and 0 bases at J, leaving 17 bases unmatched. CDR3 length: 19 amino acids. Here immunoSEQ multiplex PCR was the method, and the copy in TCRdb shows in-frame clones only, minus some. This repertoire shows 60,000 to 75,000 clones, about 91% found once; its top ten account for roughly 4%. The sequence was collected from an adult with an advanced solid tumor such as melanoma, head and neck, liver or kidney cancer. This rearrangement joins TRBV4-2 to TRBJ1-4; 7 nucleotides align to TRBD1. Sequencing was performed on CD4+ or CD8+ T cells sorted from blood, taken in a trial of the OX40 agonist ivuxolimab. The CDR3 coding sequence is TGTGCCAGCACCTTTAGTTTAGGGACAGCCTATACAACTAATGAAAAACTGTTTTTT. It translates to CASTFSLGTAYTTNEKLFF.